This T cell receptor (beta chain) was documented in a study of post-analysis software for immune sequencing data. Whole-study context: There were relapsing-remitting, secondary progressive and progressive-relapsing multiple sclerosis among the disease courses included. Broader study findings: Comparison of patients with controls showed 5 or 6 TRBV segments more frequent in patients, TRBV5-6, TRBV5-1 and TRBV20-1 among them.

This clonotype was detected only a few times. Its antigen is not identified. Prepared libraries of TCR beta cDNA carried unique molecular identifiers. The authors obtained 500,000 to 600,000 cDNA molecules from approximately 1 to 10 million T cells. From the PCR reads, TCRdb called clonotypes with MiXCR, one entry per CDR3 protein. In the table there are around 700,000 distinct CDR3 sequences, about 60% of which are singletons. V gave up 10 bases and J gave up 10 bases, with 25 bases separating them. CDR1 ENHRY and CDR2 SYGVKD come from the germline V gene. The CDR3 has 14 amino acids. This TCR was recovered from a girl aged 2 to 9 with multiple sclerosis. J is TRBJ1-2 and V is TRBV10-3, with no clear D. The material sequenced was blood. CDR3 nucleotide sequence: TGTGCCACCTTAACGGCGCGCGGCTCTGATGACTACACCTTC. Protein sequence: CATLTARGSDDYTF.